The entry below describes one T cell receptor beta chain. Its antigen is undetermined. The CDR3 is 14 residues long. Trimming took off 1 base at V and 3 bases at J, with 9 bases between the two ends. Per germline, CDR1 SGHVS and CDR2 FQNEAQ. Included in the TCR beta cDNA libraries were unique molecular identifiers. One entry per CDR3 protein, called by TCRdb with MiXCR from the PCR reads. The top ten hold around 8% of the sample, which has roughly 400,000 distinct CDR3 sequences, about 39% seen once. This sample was taken from a study of post-analysis software for immune sequencing data. Across the study: Disease courses included relapsing-remitting, secondary progressive and progressive-relapsing multiple sclerosis.

Overall study findings and caveats: In multiple sclerosis, normalized Chao1 diversity was significantly below that of controls. Included in a set of a few TRBV segments more frequent in patients than controls were TRBV5-6, TRBV5-1 and TRBV20-1. With F measure, samples from one preparation batch clustered together strongly.

The sequencing input was blood. The clonotype comes from a girl aged 2 to 9 with multiple sclerosis. This sequence joins TRBV7-8 and TRBJ2-5; no clear D. The CDR3 bases are TGTGCCAGCAGCTTAGTCCACAGAAAAGAGACCCAGTACTTC. This gives the protein CASSLVHRKETQYF.